This TCR beta chain emerged from a study of CD8 T cells in ankylosing spondylitis. This clonotype was observed at least ten times. No antigen is known for it. Study conclusions and caveats: Reportedly, disease-linked clones are significantly enriched in ankylosing spondylitis patients' matched synovial fluid.

Libraries of TCR beta came from quantitative 5'-RACE with molecular barcodes. TCRdb recomputed calls from the 5' RACE reads with MiXCR, one row per CDR3 protein. Counted here are hundreds of thousands of distinct CDR3 sequences, less than 25% occurring once; the ten biggest clones make up about 3.5%. With 6 bases clipped from V and 6 bases from J, the junction kept 12 bases outside the gene matches. This CDR3 has 17 residues. This TCR was sampled from a female donor with ankylosing spondylitis or in good health (not recorded which). The sample taken for sequencing was blood, either unsorted or a sorted T cell fraction (not recorded which). The chain combines TRBV12-3 or TRBV12-4 with TRBJ1-3, with 12 nucleotides matching TRBD1. The CDR3 DNA sequence: TGTGCCAGCAGACCGGGACAGGGGGCAGGTGTTGAAAACACCATATATTTT. Its protein product is CASRPGQGAGVENTIYF.